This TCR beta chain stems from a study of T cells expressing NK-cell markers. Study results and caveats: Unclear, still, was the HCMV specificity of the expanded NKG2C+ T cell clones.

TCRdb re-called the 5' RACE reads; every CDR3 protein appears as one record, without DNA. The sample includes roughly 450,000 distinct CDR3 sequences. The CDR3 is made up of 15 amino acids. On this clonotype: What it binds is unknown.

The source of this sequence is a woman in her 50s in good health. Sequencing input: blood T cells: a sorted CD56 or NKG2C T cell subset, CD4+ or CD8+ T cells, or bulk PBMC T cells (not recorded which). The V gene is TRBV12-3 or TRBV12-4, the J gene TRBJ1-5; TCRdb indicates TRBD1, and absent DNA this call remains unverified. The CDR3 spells CASSSGGDFYQPQHF.